Shown below are 19 T cell receptor beta chains from a single sample sequenced in a study of cytomegalovirus exposure and HLA in healthy donors. Vbeta (60) and Jbeta (13) primers were used in the PCR. TCRdb's table, derived via immunoSEQ multiplex PCR, lists solely in-frame clones and lacks some. The repertoire holds approximately 140,000 clones, with roughly three quarters as singletons. Sequenced: PBMCs. Every receptor here comes from a woman between 18 and 29 years old in good health and CMV-seronegative.

Here the CDR3 DNA reads TGCGCCACCTCACGGGGGAACACTGAAGCTTTCTTT. This codes for CATSRGNTEAFF. The J gene is TRBJ1-1, the V gene TRBV5-1, with D uncertain. CDR1 and CDR2 (germline): SGHRS, YFSETQ. Trimming left V 9 bases short and J 1 base short, with 10 bases between. This CDR3 is 12 amino acids long. The entire variable domain, with the rest obtained from reference TRBV5-1 and TRBJ1-1, is as follows: KAGVTQTPRYLIKTRGQQVTLSCSPISGHRSVSWYQQTPGQGLQFLFEYFSETQRNKGNFPGRFSGRQFSNSRSEMNVSTLELGDSALYLCATSRGNTEAFFGQGTRLTVV.

The rearrangement links TRBV29-1 to TRBJ2-5, with 11 bases lining up with TRBD2. Per the germline V gene, CDR1 is SQVTM and CDR2 is ANQGSEA. Trimming removed 3 bases from V and 2 bases from J; junction bases left unmatched: 5. The CDR3 contains 15 residues. The CDR3 loop is CSVERLAGGQETQYF. The CDR3 DNA reads TGCAGCGTTGAGCGCCTAGCGGGGGGACAAGAGACCCAGTACTTC.

This clone occurred a few times. This chain uses TRBV5-6 with TRBJ1-1; D is possibly TRBD1 (5 bases). V was shortened by 9 bases and J by 0 bases, with 12 bases between the two germline ends. The CDR3 is 13 residues long. Germline-derived CDR1 and CDR2 are SGHDT and YYEEEE. CDR3 region: CATREGMNTEAFF. In DNA, the CDR3 is TGTGCCACCAGGGAGGGTATGAACACTGAAGCTTTCTTT.

The J gene is TRBJ2-6, the V gene TRBV7-7, with 11 bases aligning to TRBD1. In germline, CDR1 is SSHAT, CDR2 FNYEAQ (reference sequence). Trimming took 5 bases from V and 3 from J; bases not matched to a gene: 6. The CDR3 consists of 17 residues. CDR3: CASSGGQGANGANVLTF. CDR3 in DNA: TGTGCCAGCAGCGGCGGACAGGGGGCAAATGGGGCCAACGTCCTGACTTTC.

CDR3 DNA: TGTGCCTGGAGTTTAGGACTTCTTAATCAAGCCCAGCATTTT. This encodes CAWSLGLLNQAQHF. This chain joins TRBV30 and TRBJ1-5; D ambiguous. Trimming stripped 2 bases from V and 11 bases from J, with 19 bases between. CDR1 is GTSNPN, CDR2 SVGIG, per germline (reference sequence). The CDR3 extends over 14 amino acids.

The chain carries TRBV7-9 and TRBJ1-3; no clear D gene. Germline CDR1 SEHNR, CDR2 FQNEAQ (reference sequence). The V gene lost 0 bases and the J gene lost 4 bases, with 13 bases spanning the gap. This CDR3 is 16 amino acids long. CDR3 sequence (DNA): TGTGCCAGCAGCTTAGCAGAGGCGAGGATGGGAAACACCATATATTTT. It translates to CASSLAEARMGNTIYF.

This clone was picked up one time. The chain joins TRBV27 to TRBJ2-5, with 7 bases aligning to TRBD2. This CDR3 is 19 amino acids long. Looked up from germline, CDR1 is MNHEY and CDR2 is SMNVEV (reference sequence). Trimming at V came to 2 bases and at J to 0 bases, leaving 15 bases not matched to a gene. The CDR3 sequence is CASSLRELPGGPNQETQYF. The CDR3 nucleotides read TGTGCCAGCAGTTTAAGGGAACTCCCGGGAGGACCCAACCAAGAGACCCAGTACTTC.

This clone was observed once. J is TRBJ1-2 and V is TRBV18; D ambiguous. This CDR3 spans 16 amino acids. Germline CDR1 KGHSH, CDR2 LQKENI. The V and J ends lost 2 bases and 7 bases respectively, with 20 bases between them. This CDR3 reads CASSPYEGSRFGGYTF. DNA of the CDR3: TGTGCCAGCTCACCATATGAGGGAAGTAGGTTTGGTGGCTACACCTTC.

In its sample, this clone was seen once. The rearrangement links TRBV5-1 to TRBJ2-4, with D tentatively TRBD2 (5 bases). The V and J ends lost 0 bases and 5 bases respectively, with 6 bases between them. Per germline, CDR1 SGHRS and CDR2 YFSETQ. The CDR3 contains 13 residues. CDR3 coding DNA: TGCGCCAGCAGCTTGGCCGGGGAAAACATTCAGTACTTC. Translating it yields CASSLAGENIQYF.

The CDR3 reads CASSEGAGSNQPQHF. The CDR3 nucleotides are TGTGCCAGCAGTGAAGGCGCCGGTAGCAATCAGCCCCAGCATTTT. The chain employs TRBV6-1 and TRBJ1-5; unclear D gene. V lost 1 base and J lost 0, with 7 bases in between. The CDR3 consists of 15 residues. Germline V lookup: CDR1 MNHNS, CDR2 SASEGT.

This chain joins TRBV5-1 and TRBJ1-2; the match to TRBD1 covers 9 bases. The CDR3 sequence is 13 residues long. Germline V gene data show CDR1 as SGHRS and CDR2 as YFSETQ. The V gene end was trimmed by 4 bases and the J gene end by 3 bases; junction bases not matched to a gene: 1. The CDR3 nucleotides read TGCGCCAGCAGCCGGGACAGGGACTATGGCTACACCTTC. It encodes CASSRDRDYGYTF.

The rearrangement joins TRBV7-9 to TRBJ2-2; TRBD1 aligns across 9 bases. This CDR3 has 15 amino acids. Germline V gene sequence: CDR1 SEHNR, CDR2 FQNEAQ (reference sequence). V shed 3 bases and J 10 bases; nucleotides not matched to a gene: 9. The chain's CDR3 is CASSFGQGFSSELFF. In DNA form, the CDR3 reads TGTGCCAGCAGCTTTGGACAGGGGTTCTCTTCGGAGCTGTTTTTT.

Note on this clone: Its ends do not fully match the called genes, so a read error is possible. Written as DNA, the CDR3 is TGTGCCACCAGCCGAGAACTAGGACAGACTTATGGCTACACCTTC. It encodes CATSRELGQTYGYTF. The chain links TRBV15 to TRBJ1-2; tentative D call: TRBD1 (6 bases). The CDR3 has 15 amino acids. Germline CDR1 reads LNHNV; CDR2 reads YYDKDF (reference sequence).

The V and J genes are TRBV10-1 and TRBJ2-5; tentative D call: TRBD2 (5 bases). V lost 4 bases and J 1 base, leaving 7 bases between the germline ends. CDR3 length equals 13 residues. In germline, CDR1 is WNHNN, CDR2 SYGVQD (reference sequence). CDR3 DNA sequence: TGCGCCAGCAGTGCTAGCAGCCAAGAGACCCAGTACTTC. Encoded protein: CASSASSQETQYF.

This chain joins TRBV5-6 and TRBJ2-7; TRBD1 matches at 8 bases. CDR3 length equals 14 residues. Germline V CDR1 and CDR2: SGHDT, YYEEEE. Trimming removed 3 bases from V and 1 base from J; junction bases left unmatched: 3. CDR3 region: CASSWTGPSYEQYF. Here the CDR3 DNA reads TGTGCCAGCAGCTGGACAGGGCCTTCCTACGAGCAGTACTTC.

The rearrangement uses TRBV7-9 and TRBJ2-2, with 8 bases lining up with TRBD2. Germline CDR1 SEHNR, CDR2 FQNEAQ (reference sequence). The CDR3 spans 17 residues. V lost 5 bases and J lost 4; bases outside the gene matches: 12. The CDR3 is CASSTTRSGRGTGELFF. In DNA, the CDR3 is TGTGCCAGCAGCACCACCAGGAGCGGGAGAGGCACCGGGGAGCTGTTTTTT.

The chain combines TRBV5-6 with TRBJ1-1; no definite D call. This CDR3 spans 13 amino acids. V was pared by 0 bases and J by 7 bases, with 10 bases between. Germline loops: CDR1 SGHDT, CDR2 YYEEEE. CDR3 protein: CASSLAQQLEAFF. The CDR3 DNA reads as TGTGCCAGCAGCTTGGCCCAACAGCTTGAAGCTTTCTTT.

The rearrangement links TRBV28 to TRBJ2-3; 11 bases match TRBD2. The CDR3 spans 15 residues. V shed 4 bases and J 2 bases; nucleotides not matched to a gene: 2. Germline assignment: CDR1 MDHEN and CDR2 SYDVKM. The CDR3 spells CASSSSGRHTDTQYF. DNA of the CDR3: TGTGCCAGCAGTTCTAGCGGGAGGCACACAGATACGCAGTATTTT.

This rearrangement joins TRBV30 to TRBJ2-3, with 9 bases that match TRBD2. CDR1 GTSNPN and CDR2 SVGIG come from the germline V gene (reference sequence). V lost 4 bases to trimming and J lost 12 bases; unmatched junction nucleotides: 8. The length of the CDR3 is 12 residues. The CDR3, as DNA: TGTGCCTGGACTCGCGGGAGGGACTTACAGTATTTT. This encodes CAWTRGRDLQYF.